This entry features one TCR beta chain sequence. Its antigen is not identified. The data were obtained in a study of T cells in narcolepsy. Whole-study results and caveats: No autoreactive T cell clone sequences appeared in some memory CD4+ repertoires. Autoreactive HCRT-specific and TRIB2-specific clonotypes were marked in same-patient CSF-versus-blood CD4+ comparisons.

CDR1 and CDR2 from the germline V gene are LNHNV and YYDKDF (reference sequence). Deletions cut 5 bases from V and 5 bases from J, with 15 bases between. The CDR3 is made up of 15 amino acids. The assay was immunoSEQ multiplex PCR, and TCRdb's table has in-frame clones only and misses some. The data show tens of thousands of clones, with under 90% seen just once and roughly 1.2% held by the top ten. The clonotype was recovered from a human donor with narcolepsy. This chain links TRBV15 with TRBJ1-4, with D possibly being TRBD1 (5 bases). Sequencing was done on a sample of CD45RA- memory CD4+ T cells from PBMCs. In nucleotides, the CDR3 is TGTGCCACCAGCCCTAACTCTAGGGGAAATGAAAAACTGTTTTTT. Protein sequence: CATSPNSRGNEKLFF.